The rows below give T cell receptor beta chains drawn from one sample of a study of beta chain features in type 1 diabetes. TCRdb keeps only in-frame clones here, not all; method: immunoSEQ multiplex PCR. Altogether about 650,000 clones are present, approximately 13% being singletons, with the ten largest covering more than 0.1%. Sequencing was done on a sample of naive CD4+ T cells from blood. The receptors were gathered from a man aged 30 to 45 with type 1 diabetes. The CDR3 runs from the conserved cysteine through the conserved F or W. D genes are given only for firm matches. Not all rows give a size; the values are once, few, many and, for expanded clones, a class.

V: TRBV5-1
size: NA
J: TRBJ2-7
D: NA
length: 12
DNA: TGCGCCAGCGGGAGCGACTCCTACGAGCAGTACTTC
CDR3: CASGSDSYEQYF

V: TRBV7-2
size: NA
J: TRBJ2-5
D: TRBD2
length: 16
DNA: TGTGCCAGCAGCATCCAGGGACTAGCGGGCCAAGAGACCCAGTACTTC
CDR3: CASSIQGLAGQETQYF

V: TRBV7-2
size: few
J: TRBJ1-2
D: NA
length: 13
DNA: TGTGCCAGCAGCTTAGAACAGGGCCATGGCTACACCTTC
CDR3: CASSLEQGHGYTF

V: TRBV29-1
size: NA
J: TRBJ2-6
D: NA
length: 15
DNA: TGCAGCGTTCCTGGGGGCAGCTCTGGGGCCAACGTCCTGACTTTC
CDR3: CSVPGGSSGANVLTF

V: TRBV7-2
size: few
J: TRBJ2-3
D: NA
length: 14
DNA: TGTGCCAGCAGCATAGGACAGCGCACAGATACGCAGTATTTT
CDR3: CASSIGQRTDTQYF

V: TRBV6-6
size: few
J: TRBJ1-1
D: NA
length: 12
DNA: TGTGCCAGCAGCCTCGGGGTCGCTGAAGCTTTCTTT
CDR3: CASSLGVAEAFF

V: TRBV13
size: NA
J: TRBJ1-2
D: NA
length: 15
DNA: TGTGCCAGCAGCGTCACCCCAGGGACTAACTATGGCTACACCTTC
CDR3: CASSVTPGTNYGYTF

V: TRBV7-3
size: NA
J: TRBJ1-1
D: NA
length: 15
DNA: TGTGCCAGCAGCTTAAGACCGGGACAACAGATTGAAGCTTTCTTT
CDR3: CASSLRPGQQIEAFF

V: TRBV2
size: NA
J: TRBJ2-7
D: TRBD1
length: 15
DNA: TGTGCCAGCAGACCGACAGGGGGCTTGACCTACGAGCAGTACTTC
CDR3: CASRPTGGLTYEQYF

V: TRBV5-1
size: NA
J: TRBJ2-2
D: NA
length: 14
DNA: TGCGCCAGCAGCTTGGACAGTGTCACCGGGGAGCTGTTTTTT
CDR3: CASSLDSVTGELFF

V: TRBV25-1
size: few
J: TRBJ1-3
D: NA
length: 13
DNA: TGTGCCAGCAGGTTGAGCTCTGGAAACACCATATATTTT
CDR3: CASRLSSGNTIYF

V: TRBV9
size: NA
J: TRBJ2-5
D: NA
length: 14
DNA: TGTGCCAGCAGCGGCACAGGGACCCAAGAGACCCAGTACTTC
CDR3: CASSGTGTQETQYF

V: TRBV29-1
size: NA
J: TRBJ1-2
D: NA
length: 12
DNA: TGCAGCGCTCGTACGGCTGACTATGGCTACACCTTC
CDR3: CSARTADYGYTF

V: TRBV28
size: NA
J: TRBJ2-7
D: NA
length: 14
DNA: TGTGCCAGCCGAAATTCAGGGAGCTCCTACGAGCAGTACTTC
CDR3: CASRNSGSSYEQYF

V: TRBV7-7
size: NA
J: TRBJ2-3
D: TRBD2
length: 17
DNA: TGTGCCAGCAGCCCTCGGACTAGCGTATCATTCACAGATACGCAGTATTTT
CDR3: CASSPRTSVSFTDTQYF

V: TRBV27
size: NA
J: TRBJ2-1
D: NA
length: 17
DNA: TGTGCCAGCAGCCCAGGTTACCTATATGGGGTTTACAATGAGCAGTTCTTC
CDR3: CASSPGYLYGVYNEQFF